This T cell receptor beta chain was retrieved from a study of post-analysis software for immune sequencing data (dated by TCRdb to the mid-2010s). Describing the broader study: The recorded disease courses included relapsing-remitting, secondary progressive and progressive-relapsing multiple sclerosis, and some patients had no subtype annotation. The patient repertoires were compared against around 11 previously published healthy control repertoires obtained from donors aged about 6 to 27 years. A subset of samples was prepared in parallel using single-end sample barcoding, then pooled and co-amplified after Illumina adapter ligation.

In this sample, this clonotype turned up a few times. Its target antigen remains unknown. Base-call qualities are not available, and no considerably larger clone is one nucleotide away. From a lookup of the germline V gene (reference sequence), CDR1 and CDR2 are DFQATT and SNEGSKA. A distance of 11 bases separates the germline ends of V and J, which lose 5 bases and 0 bases respectively. Its CDR3 holds 14 amino acids, cysteine through phenylalanine. CDR3 DNA is the only sequence kept; it has 42 bases, read in frame from the first base. Broad study findings and their caveats: Roughly 5 TRBV segments, including TRBV5-6, TRBV5-1 and TRBV20-1, were significantly more frequent in patients than controls. Compared with controls, multiple sclerosis patients had significantly lower normalized Chao1 diversity, a finding suggesting substantial peripheral T-cell clonal expansion. The control group was slightly older than the multiple sclerosis patient group. When samples were clustered directly using the F measure, samples prepared in the same batch co-clustered strongly, which prompted a batch-effect correction.

The library was generated by PCR. Sequenced using an Illumina HiSeq 2500. To reduce PCR and sequencing biases, unique molecular identifiers were incorporated into the TCR beta cDNA libraries. Every 1 to 10 million input T cells yielded some 500,000 cDNA molecules, meaning each molecule approximated one T cell. Patient libraries were prepared and sequenced with the same protocol used for the earlier healthy control dataset. Within a given batch, samples were prepared together, multiplexed and sequenced on the same HiSeq lane. The published analysis was carried out like this. MIGEC handled the raw barcoded reads, throwing out single-read molecular identifier groups before consensus assembly and CDR3 extraction. VDJtools was used for post-analysis of the clonotype tables, with diversity normalized by down-sampling every dataset to the smallest sample size. In repertoire overlap clustering, CDR3 amino acid sequences, but not nucleotide sequences, were matched to correct batch-related cross-sample contamination. The public sequencing data were trimmed at Q25 with fastp and processed into clonotypes with MiXCR by TCRdb, which kept only in-frame beta chains. For every CDR3 protein sequence, its rows merge into one entry that carries the most common genes and DNA. What appears here as the V and J calls and clone size reflects TCRdb's work, not the paper's. The sample records approximately 400,000 distinct CDR3 sequences, roughly 30% of which are singletons. 13% of the sample is taken by the ten largest.

To demonstrate the VDJtools post-analysis software, the study profiled TCR beta repertoires from the peripheral blood of 10 to 15 young patients with multiple sclerosis. Multiple sclerosis patients were children and adolescents aged 6 to 15 years. The sample was blood. This TCR was recovered from a girl under 18 with multiple sclerosis. In this chain, TRBV20-1 is recombined with TRBJ2-4, and perhaps TRBD2 as D gene, on 6 matching bases. The nucleotides are TGCAGTGCTGCGGGGTTTCTAGCCAAAAACATTCAGTACTTC. It codes for CSAAGFLAKNIQYF.